This is a list of T cell receptor beta chains from one sample in a study of T cells in Graves' hyperthyroidism and ophthalmopathy. In TCRdb, the multiplex PCR reads were re-called with MiXCR into one record per CDR3 protein. The sample consists of a few hundred thousand distinct CDR3 sequences, 20% of them appearing once. The sample consisted of blood. These receptors were obtained from a young man with Graves' hyperthyroidism. Both conserved end residues are part of each CDR3. Fields, in order: clone size, V gene, J gene, D gene, CDR3 DNA, CDR3 protein. D genes are given only for firm matches. Clone size is given for some rows only: seen once, a few or many times, or a class if the clone is expanded.

size: many
V: TRBV6-5
J: TRBJ1-1
D: .
DNA: TGTGTCAGCAGTTACACTGACTCCGCCACTGAAGCTTTCTTT
CDR3: CVSSYTDSATEAFF

size: many
V: TRBV11-2
J: TRBJ2-7
D: .
DNA: TGTGCCAGCAGCTCCCCCCACTCCTACGAGCAGTACTTC
CDR3: CASSSPHSYEQYF

size: many
V: TRBV12-3/TRBV12-4
J: TRBJ1-3
D: .
DNA: TGTGCCAGCAGACCAGATTCCTCTGGAAACACCATATATTTT
CDR3: CASRPDSSGNTIYF

size: .
V: TRBV28
J: TRBJ2-7
D: .
DNA: TGTGCCTCCCATAGCGACGCTCCCTACGAGCAGTACTTC
CDR3: CASHSDAPYEQYF

size: many
V: TRBV5-1
J: TRBJ1-3
D: .
DNA: TGCGCCAGCAGCGCATTAGGGACTGTCTCTGGAAACACCATATATTTT
CDR3: CASSALGTVSGNTIYF

size: many
V: TRBV6-1
J: TRBJ2-2
D: TRBD2
DNA: TGTGCCAGCAGTGGGGGACTAGCGAACACCGGGGAGCTGTTTTTT
CDR3: CASSGGLANTGELFF

size: many
V: TRBV11-2
J: TRBJ1-1
D: .
DNA: TGTGCCAGCAGCTTAGGTACCCGAATTATGAACACTGAAGCTTTCTTT
CDR3: CASSLGTRIMNTEAFF

size: .
V: TRBV19
J: TRBJ2-2
D: TRBD2
DNA: TGTGCCAGTAGTATAACTAGCGGCCTCGGGGAGCTGTTTTTT
CDR3: CASSITSGLGELFF

size: .
V: TRBV28
J: TRBJ1-1
D: .
DNA: TGTGCCAGCAGTTTGGGGATCCCCACCACTGAAGCTTTCTTT
CDR3: CASSLGIPTTEAFF

size: many
V: TRBV27
J: TRBJ1-6
D: TRBD1
DNA: TGTGCCAGCAGTCCTCAGGGGGATAATTCACCCCTCCACTTT
CDR3: CASSPQGDNSPLHF

size: .
V: TRBV6-1
J: TRBJ2-6
D: .
DNA: TGTGCCAGCATGGGGGTTTACTCTGGGGCCAACGTCCTGACTTTC
CDR3: CASMGVYSGANVLTF

size: many
V: TRBV6-1
J: TRBJ2-7
D: TRBD1
DNA: TGTGCCAGCAGAGTGACAGGGGGGAGGTACGAGCAGTACTTC
CDR3: CASRVTGGRYEQYF

size: many
V: TRBV20-1
J: TRBJ2-5
D: .
DNA: TGCAGTGCCCCTAATCCAGAGACCCAGTACTTC
CDR3: CSAPNPETQYF

size: many
V: TRBV27
J: TRBJ2-3
D: .
DNA: TGTGCCAGCAGTTTGAGGGCGTCGGGGTCAGATACGCAGTATTTT
CDR3: CASSLRASGSDTQYF

size: many
V: TRBV6-5
J: TRBJ2-7
D: .
DNA: TGTGCCAGTGCAGATCGGGGACGTTTGACCTACGAGCAGTACTTC
CDR3: CASADRGRLTYEQYF

size: many
V: TRBV2
J: TRBJ1-1
D: .
DNA: TGTGCCAGCATCCTAGGGGGGGGGCCCACTGAAGCTTTCTTT
CDR3: CASILGGGPTEAFF

size: .
V: TRBV10-3
J: TRBJ2-5
D: .
DNA: TGTGCCATCAGGGGGGAACTTGGGACCCAGTACTTC
CDR3: CAIRGELGTQYF

size: many
V: TRBV20-1
J: TRBJ2-5
D: .
DNA: TGCAGCGCGGGGTCACCCCGGGAGACCCAGTACTTC
CDR3: CSAGSPRETQYF

size: many
V: TRBV6-1
J: TRBJ2-7
D: .
DNA: TGTGCCAGCAGTGAAAGAGGGACATACCCCTACGAGCAGTACTTC
CDR3: CASSERGTYPYEQYF

size: many
V: TRBV6-2/TRBV6-3
J: TRBJ2-7
D: .
DNA: TGTGCCAGCAGTCCCCTACCCCGGGCGTACAGCGAGCAGTACTTC
CDR3: CASSPLPRAYSEQYF

size: few
V: TRBV12-3/TRBV12-4
J: TRBJ2-5
D: TRBD1
DNA: TGTGCCAGCAGCAAGGACAGGGGAAAGGAGACCCAGTACTTC
CDR3: CASSKDRGKETQYF

size: .
V: TRBV11-2
J: TRBJ2-5
D: .
DNA: TGTGCCAGCAGCTTAGTCCAGGAGAACCAAGAGACCCAGTACTTC
CDR3: CASSLVQENQETQYF

size: .
V: TRBV6-1
J: TRBJ1-1
D: .
DNA: TGTGCCAGCACCACGGCAGGCGGGAACACTGAAGCTTTCTTT
CDR3: CASTTAGGNTEAFF

size: few
V: TRBV6-1
J: TRBJ2-7
D: TRBD1
DNA: TGTGCCATCAGGACAGGGGGTTACGAGCAGTACTTC
CDR3: CAIRTGGYEQYF

size: .
V: TRBV12-3/TRBV12-4
J: TRBJ1-6
D: .
DNA: TGTGCCAGCAGTACCGGGACGAATAATTCACCCCTCCACTTT
CDR3: CASSTGTNNSPLHF

size: many
V: TRBV6-5
J: TRBJ2-7
D: .
DNA: TGTGCCAGCAGTTACGAAACTTCTGGCGAGCAGTACTTC
CDR3: CASSYETSGEQYF

size: many
V: TRBV20-1
J: TRBJ2-7
D: .
DNA: TGCAGTGCTAGACGCCCGGCGGGGTTTGTGGTCGAGCAGTACTTC
CDR3: CSARRPAGFVVEQYF

size: many
V: TRBV6-4
J: TRBJ1-2
D: TRBD1
DNA: TGTGCCGGCAGTATGACAGGGAGTAGTGGCTACACCTTC
CDR3: CAGSMTGSSGYTF

size: .
V: TRBV29-1
J: TRBJ2-7
D: .
DNA: TGCAGCGTTGAAGGCGAGGGGGGAAGACCCTACGAGCAGTACTTC
CDR3: CSVEGEGGRPYEQYF

size: once
V: TRBV6-7
J: TRBJ2-5
D: .
DNA: TGTGCCAGCAGTTATTGGGCGTGGACCCAGTACTTC
CDR3: CASSYWAWTQYF

size: many
V: TRBV28
J: TRBJ2-6
D: .
DNA: TGTGCCAGCAGTATACTGGGATTTCGGAGGTCTGGGGCCAACGTCCTGACTTTC
CDR3: CASSILGFRRSGANVLTF

size: many
V: TRBV5-1
J: TRBJ1-1
D: .
DNA: TGCGCCAGCAGCTTCAACGGGCAGGGAGGCACTGAAGCTTTCTTT
CDR3: CASSFNGQGGTEAFF

size: few
V: TRBV30
J: TRBJ1-1
D: .
DNA: TGTGCCTCCCAAAATTCACCGGGAACTGAAGCTTTCTTT
CDR3: CASQNSPGTEAFF

size: many
V: TRBV12-3/TRBV12-4
J: TRBJ2-2
D: .
DNA: TGTGCCAGCAGACCCTACGGGGGTGGAGAGCTGTTTTTT
CDR3: CASRPYGGGELFF

size: many
V: TRBV6-2/TRBV6-3
J: TRBJ1-1
D: TRBD1
DNA: TGTGCCAGCAGTCTGACAGGGCCGGGCACTGAAGCTTTCTTT
CDR3: CASSLTGPGTEAFF

size: many
V: TRBV6-5
J: TRBJ1-1
D: .
DNA: TGTGCCAGCAGTTACGACACAGCTACGAACGGCGACACTGAAGCTTTCTTT
CDR3: CASSYDTATNGDTEAFF

size: many
V: TRBV6-1
J: TRBJ1-3
D: TRBD1
DNA: TGTGCCAGTCCGACAGGGGCTGGAAACACCATATATTTT
CDR3: CASPTGAGNTIYF

size: .
V: TRBV27
J: TRBJ1-1
D: .
DNA: TGTGCCAGCAGTCTCCGGGCCCTCTCTCTTATGAACACTGAAGCTTTCTTT
CDR3: CASSLRALSLMNTEAFF

size: .
V: TRBV4-2
J: TRBJ2-5
D: .
DNA: TGTGCCAGCAGCCAACTGAACCGGGACTCCCAACGAGGGACCCAGTACTTC
CDR3: CASSQLNRDSQRGTQYF

size: once
V: TRBV29-1
J: TRBJ1-3
D: .
DNA: TGCAGCGTTGAGAAACAGGGCTCTGGAAACACCATATATTTT
CDR3: CSVEKQGSGNTIYF

size: .
V: TRBV2
J: TRBJ1-1
D: TRBD1
DNA: TGTGCCAGCAGGACAGGGTTCCCTGAAGCTTTCTTT
CDR3: CASRTGFPEAFF

size: few
V: TRBV6-5
J: TRBJ2-7
D: TRBD1
DNA: TGTGCCAGCAGTTCCCGGGACAGGGACCACGAGCAGTACTTC
CDR3: CASSSRDRDHEQYF

size: many
V: TRBV30
J: TRBJ2-7
D: .
DNA: TGTGCCTGGGGGGGATACTACGAGCAGTACTTC
CDR3: CAWGGYYEQYF

size: many
V: TRBV6-5
J: TRBJ2-7
D: .
DNA: TGTGCCAGCAGTTACTCCGCAGGGGCCCTTTCCTACGAGCAGTACTTC
CDR3: CASSYSAGALSYEQYF

size: many
V: TRBV2
J: TRBJ1-5
D: .
DNA: TGTGCCAGCAGTGAAGCCGACCAGCCCCAGCATTTT
CDR3: CASSEADQPQHF

size: .
V: TRBV20-1
J: TRBJ2-7
D: TRBD2
DNA: TGCAGTGCTAGAGCAGCGGGAGGGAGGTACGAGCAGTACTTC
CDR3: CSARAAGGRYEQYF

size: .
V: TRBV12-3/TRBV12-4
J: TRBJ2-5
D: TRBD1
DNA: TGTGCCAGTGGGACAGGGAAACGAGAGACCCAGTACTTC
CDR3: CASGTGKRETQYF

size: many
V: TRBV6-5
J: TRBJ2-7
D: .
DNA: TGTGCCAGCAGTTACTCGGGCGGCTCCTACGAGCAGTACTTC
CDR3: CASSYSGGSYEQYF

size: few
V: TRBV4-1
J: TRBJ2-2
D: .
DNA: TGCGCCAGCAGCCACAGGGGCCGGGGGCTCAACACCGGGGAGCTGTTTTTT
CDR3: CASSHRGRGLNTGELFF

size: many
V: TRBV12-3/TRBV12-4
J: TRBJ1-2
D: .
DNA: TGTGCCAGCAGTCCGGCCAACTTAGATGGCTACACCTTC
CDR3: CASSPANLDGYTF

size: many
V: TRBV28
J: TRBJ1-2
D: .
DNA: TGTGCCAGCAAGGGAATTGGGGCTCCCTATGGCTACACCTTC
CDR3: CASKGIGAPYGYTF

size: few
V: TRBV28
J: TRBJ2-4
D: TRBD1
DNA: TGTGCCGGCAGTGTGCACAGGGGTAAAAACATTAAGTACTTC
CDR3: CAGSVHRGKNIKYF

size: many
V: TRBV28
J: TRBJ2-5
D: TRBD1
DNA: TGTGCCAGCAGTTTACCCGGGACAGGGCACCAAGAGACCCAGTACTTC
CDR3: CASSLPGTGHQETQYF